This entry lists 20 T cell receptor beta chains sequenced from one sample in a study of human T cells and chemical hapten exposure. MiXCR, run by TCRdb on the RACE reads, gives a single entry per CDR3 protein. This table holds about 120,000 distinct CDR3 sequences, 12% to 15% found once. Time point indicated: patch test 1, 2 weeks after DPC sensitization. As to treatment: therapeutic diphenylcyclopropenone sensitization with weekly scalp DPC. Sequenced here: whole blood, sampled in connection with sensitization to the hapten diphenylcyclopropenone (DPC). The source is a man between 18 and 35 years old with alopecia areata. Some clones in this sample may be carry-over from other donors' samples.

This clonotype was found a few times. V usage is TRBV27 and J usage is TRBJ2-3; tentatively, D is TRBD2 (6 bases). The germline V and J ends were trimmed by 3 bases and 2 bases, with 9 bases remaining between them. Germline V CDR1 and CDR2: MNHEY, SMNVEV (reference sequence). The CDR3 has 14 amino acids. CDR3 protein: CASSLGGPTDTQYF. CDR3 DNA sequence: TGTGCCAGCAGTTTGGGGGGTCCCACAGATACGCAGTATTTT.

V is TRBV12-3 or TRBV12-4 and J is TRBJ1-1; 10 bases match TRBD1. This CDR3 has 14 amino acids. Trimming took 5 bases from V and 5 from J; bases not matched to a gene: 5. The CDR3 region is CASSTTGGKTEAFF. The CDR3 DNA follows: TGTGCCAGCAGTACGACAGGGGGCAAGACTGAAGCTTTCTTT.

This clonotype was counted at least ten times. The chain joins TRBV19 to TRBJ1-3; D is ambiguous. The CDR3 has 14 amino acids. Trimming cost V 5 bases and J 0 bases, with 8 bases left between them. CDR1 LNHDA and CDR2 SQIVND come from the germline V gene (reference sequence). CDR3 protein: CASSRGSSGNTIYF. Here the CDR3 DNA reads TGTGCCAGTAGTCGGGGTAGCTCTGGAAACACCATATATTTT.

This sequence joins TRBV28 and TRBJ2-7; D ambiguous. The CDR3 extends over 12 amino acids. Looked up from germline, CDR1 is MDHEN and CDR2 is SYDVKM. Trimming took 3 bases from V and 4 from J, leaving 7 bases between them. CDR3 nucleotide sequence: TGTGCCAGCAGTTTGGGGTTGTACGAGCAGTACTTC. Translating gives CASSLGLYEQYF. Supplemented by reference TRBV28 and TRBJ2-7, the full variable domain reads DVKVTQSSRYLVKRTGEKVFLECVQDMDHENMFWYRQDPGLGLRLIYFSYDVKMKEKGDIPEGYSVSREKKERFSLILESASTNQTSMYLCASSLGLYEQYFGPGTRLTVT.

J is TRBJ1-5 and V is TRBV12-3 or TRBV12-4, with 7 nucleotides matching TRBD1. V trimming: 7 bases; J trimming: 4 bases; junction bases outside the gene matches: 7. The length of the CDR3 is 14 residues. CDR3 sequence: CASKRAQGNQPQHF. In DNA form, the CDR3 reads TGTGCCAGCAAGAGGGCACAGGGGAATCAGCCCCAGCATTTT.

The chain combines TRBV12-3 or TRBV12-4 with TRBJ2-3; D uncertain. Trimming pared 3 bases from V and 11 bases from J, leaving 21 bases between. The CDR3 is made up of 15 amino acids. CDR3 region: CASSFRDPSQAQQYF. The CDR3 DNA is TGTGCCAGCAGTTTCAGAGATCCAAGTCAAGCCCAGCAGTATTTT.

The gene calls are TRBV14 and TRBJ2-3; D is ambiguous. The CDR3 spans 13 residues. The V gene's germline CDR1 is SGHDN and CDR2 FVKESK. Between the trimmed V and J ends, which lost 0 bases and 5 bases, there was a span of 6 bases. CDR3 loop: CASSQDLGDTQYF. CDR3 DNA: TGTGCCAGCAGCCAAGATTTGGGAGATACGCAGTATTTT.

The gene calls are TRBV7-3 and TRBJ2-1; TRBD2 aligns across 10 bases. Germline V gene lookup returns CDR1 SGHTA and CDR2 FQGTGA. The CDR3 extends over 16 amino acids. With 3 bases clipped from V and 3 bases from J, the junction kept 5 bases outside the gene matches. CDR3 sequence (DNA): TGTGCCAGCAGCTTTAGTCTAGCGGGGGACTACAATGAGCAGTTCTTC. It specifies CASSFSLAGDYNEQFF.

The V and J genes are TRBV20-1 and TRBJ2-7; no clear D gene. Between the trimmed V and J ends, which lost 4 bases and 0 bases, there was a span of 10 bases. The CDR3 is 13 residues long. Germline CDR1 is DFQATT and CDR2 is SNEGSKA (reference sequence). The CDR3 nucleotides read TGCAGTGCTACCGAGACGGGCTCCTACGAGCAGTACGTC. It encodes CSATETGSYEQYV.

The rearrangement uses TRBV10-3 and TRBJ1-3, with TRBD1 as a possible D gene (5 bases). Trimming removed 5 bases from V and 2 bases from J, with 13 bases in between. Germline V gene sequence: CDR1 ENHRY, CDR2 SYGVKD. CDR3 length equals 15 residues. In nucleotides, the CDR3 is TGTGCCATCAGTACCCCGAGACAGCCTGGAAACACCATATATTTT. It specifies CAISTPRQPGNTIYF.

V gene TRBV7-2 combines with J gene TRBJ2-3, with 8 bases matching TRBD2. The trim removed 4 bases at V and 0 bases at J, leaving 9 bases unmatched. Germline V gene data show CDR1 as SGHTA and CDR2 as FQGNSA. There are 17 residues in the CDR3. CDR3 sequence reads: CASSSLAGLTSTDTQYF. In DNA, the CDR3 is TGTGCCAGCAGCTCGTTAGCGGGGCTTACTAGCACAGATACGCAGTATTTT.

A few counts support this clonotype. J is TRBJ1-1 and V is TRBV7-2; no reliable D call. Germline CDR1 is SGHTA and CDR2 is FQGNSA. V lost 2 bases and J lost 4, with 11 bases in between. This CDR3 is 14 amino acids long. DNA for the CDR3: TGTGCCAGCAGCTTACCACCGGTTCCCACTGAAGCTTTCTTT. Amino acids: CASSLPPVPTEAFF.

The DNA of the CDR3 is TGCGCCAGCAGCCAACATACTACTAACTATGGCTACACCTTC. It encodes CASSQHTTNYGYTF. V and J are TRBV4-3 and TRBJ1-2; D is undetermined. The V end lost 2 bases, the J end lost 0 bases, and 7 bases lay between the germline ends. Germline assignment: CDR1 LGHNA and CDR2 YSLEER. The CDR3 length is 14 residues.

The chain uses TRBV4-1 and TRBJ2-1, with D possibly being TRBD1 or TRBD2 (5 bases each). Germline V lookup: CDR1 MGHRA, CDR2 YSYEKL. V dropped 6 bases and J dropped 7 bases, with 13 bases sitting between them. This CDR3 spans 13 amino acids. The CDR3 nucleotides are TGCGCCAGCAGGCGGGTAGGGGAGAATGAGCAGTTCTTC. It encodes CASRRVGENEQFF.

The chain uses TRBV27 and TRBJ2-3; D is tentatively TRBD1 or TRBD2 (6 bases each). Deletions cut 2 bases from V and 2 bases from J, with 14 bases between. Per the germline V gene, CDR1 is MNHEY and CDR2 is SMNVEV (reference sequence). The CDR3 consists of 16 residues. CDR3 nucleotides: TGTGCCAGCAGTTTAGGCTCGGGGGCCTTCACAGATACGCAGTATTTT. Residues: CASSLGSGAFTDTQYF.

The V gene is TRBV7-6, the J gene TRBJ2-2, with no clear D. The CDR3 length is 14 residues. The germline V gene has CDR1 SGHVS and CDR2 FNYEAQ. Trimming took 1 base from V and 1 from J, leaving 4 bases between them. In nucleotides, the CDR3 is TGTGCCAGCAGCTTAGTGGTGAACACCGGGGAGCTGTTTTTT. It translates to CASSLVVNTGELFF.

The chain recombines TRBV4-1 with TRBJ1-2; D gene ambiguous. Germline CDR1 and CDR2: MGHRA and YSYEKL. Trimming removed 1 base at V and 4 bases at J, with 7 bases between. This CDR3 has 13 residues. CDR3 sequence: CASSQAVSYGYTF. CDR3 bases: TGCGCCAGCAGCCAAGCGGTTTCCTATGGCTACACCTTC.

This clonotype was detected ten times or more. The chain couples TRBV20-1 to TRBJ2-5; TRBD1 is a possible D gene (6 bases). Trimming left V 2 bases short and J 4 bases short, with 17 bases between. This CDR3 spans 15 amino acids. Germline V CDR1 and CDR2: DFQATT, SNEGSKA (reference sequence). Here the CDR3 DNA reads TGCAGTGCTAGATTACCAACAGGGATGAGAGAGACCCAGTACTTC. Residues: CSARLPTGMRETQYF.

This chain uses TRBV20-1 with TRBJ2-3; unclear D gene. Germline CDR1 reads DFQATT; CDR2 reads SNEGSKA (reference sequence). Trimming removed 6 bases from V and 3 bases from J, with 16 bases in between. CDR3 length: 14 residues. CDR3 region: CSAHRPSRTDTQYF. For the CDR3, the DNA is TGCAGTGCCCATAGACCCTCCAGGACAGATACGCAGTATTTT.

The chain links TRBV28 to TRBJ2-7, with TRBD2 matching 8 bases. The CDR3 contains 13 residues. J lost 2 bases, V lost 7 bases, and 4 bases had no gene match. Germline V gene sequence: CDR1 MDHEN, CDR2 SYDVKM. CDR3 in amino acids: CASNGGAPYEQYF. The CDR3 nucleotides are TGTGCCAGCAACGGGGGGGCCCCCTACGAGCAGTACTTC.